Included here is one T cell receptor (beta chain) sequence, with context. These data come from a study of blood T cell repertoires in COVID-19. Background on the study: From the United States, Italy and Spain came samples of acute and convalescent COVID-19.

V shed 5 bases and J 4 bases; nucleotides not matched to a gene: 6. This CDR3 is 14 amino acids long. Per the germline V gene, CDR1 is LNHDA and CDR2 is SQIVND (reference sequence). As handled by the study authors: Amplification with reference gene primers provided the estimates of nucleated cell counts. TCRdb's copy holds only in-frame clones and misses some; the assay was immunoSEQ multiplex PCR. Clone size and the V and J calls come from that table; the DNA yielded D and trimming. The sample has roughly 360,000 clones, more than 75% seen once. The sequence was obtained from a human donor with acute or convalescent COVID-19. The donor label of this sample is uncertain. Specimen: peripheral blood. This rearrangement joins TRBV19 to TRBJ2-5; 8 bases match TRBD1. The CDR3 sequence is CASSSDRGRETQYF. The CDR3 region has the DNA TGTGCCAGTAGTTCTGACAGGGGACGAGAGACCCAGTACTTC. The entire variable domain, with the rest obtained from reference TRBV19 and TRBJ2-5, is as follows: DGGITQSPKYLFRKEGQNVTLSCEQNLNHDAMYWYRQDPGQGLRLIYYSQIVNDFQKGDIAEGYSVSREKKESFPLTVTSAQKNPTAFYLCASSSDRGRETQYFGPGTRLLVL.